This T cell receptor (beta chain) was sequenced during a study of blood T cell repertoires in COVID-19. Background on the study: Donors in the United States, Italy and Spain gave samples during acute or convalescent COVID-19. PBMCs, B-cell-depleted T cells, or T cells provided the cDNA or gDNA that made up the material.

Trimming took off 11 bases at V and 5 bases at J, with 21 bases between the two ends. The CDR3 is 14 residues long. CDR1 is LNHDA, CDR2 SQIVND, per germline (reference sequence). In the original processing: Researchers report that nucleated cell counts were estimated from reference gene primer amplification. The table came from immunoSEQ multiplex PCR; TCRdb's copy has only in-frame clones and leaves some out. Clone size and V and J calls were adopted from that table, with D and trimming inferred from the DNA. This table holds 150,000 to 200,000 clones, 90% found once. The TCR was taken from a man over 45 with acute or convalescent COVID-19. The sequenced sample was peripheral blood. This sequence joins TRBV19 and TRBJ2-5; maybe TRBD1 (6 bases). The CDR3 region has the DNA TGTGCCTCCTCACTTGTGGGGGCGCGGGAGACCCAGTACTTC. This translates into CASSLVGARETQYF.